This T cell receptor beta chain was sequenced in a study of cytomegalovirus exposure and HLA in healthy donors. CDR1 and CDR2 (germline): SNHLY, FYNNEI. The length of the CDR3 is 14 residues. The V and J ends lost 9 bases and 12 bases respectively, with 24 bases between them. The data were produced by immunoSEQ multiplex PCR, yet TCRdb's version contains in-frame clones alone and is incomplete. The table has about 130,000 clones, roughly 89% seen once. The sequence was obtained from a woman aged 18-29 years in good health and CMV-seronegative. Sequencing input: PBMCs. The chain recombines TRBV2 with TRBJ2-1, with a possible D match to TRBD1 (6 bases). The CDR3 here is CASSVVGASSTQFF. CDR3 in DNA: TGTGCCAGTTCGGTGGTGGGGGCTTCGTCCACGCAGTTCTTC. Looking up the rest from reference TRBV2 and TRBJ2-1 gives the full variable domain: EPEVTQTPSHQVTQMGQEVILRCVPISNHLYFYWYRQILGQKVEFLVSFYNNEISEKSEIFDDQFSVERPDGSNFTLKIRSTKLEDSAMYFCASSVVGASSTQFFGPGTRLTVL.